A single TCR beta chain is shown here with its context. Its antigen is undetermined. Per the germline V gene, CDR1 is LNHDA and CDR2 is SQIVND (reference sequence). V was shortened by 5 bases and J by 6 bases, with 19 bases between the two germline ends. The length of the CDR3 is 15 residues. This sample is part of a study of Ad26.COV2.S vaccination and SARS-CoV-2 variants. Study details: Administration of Ad26.COV2.S was intramuscular, either once or twice 56 days apart.

Treatment noted: some 19 received Ad26.COV2.S at low or high dose, single or two shots; about 5 received placebo; per-sample allocation not given. On day 63 after the first injection, vaccine and placebo recipients gave samples. Immunization relied on an Ad26 vector, which expressed Wuhan-strain SARS-CoV-2 spike. Overall study findings and caveats: Individuals receiving vaccine had higher spike-specific TCR breadth than placebo recipients did.

TCRdb's table, derived via immunoSEQ multiplex PCR, lists solely in-frame clones and lacks some. The sample records around 340,000 clones, approximately 86% being singletons. The TCR originated in a person aged 18-65 years who received the Ad26.COV2.S COVID-19 vaccine or a placebo. This chain uses TRBV19 with TRBJ1-2; D gene uncertain. The starting material was peripheral blood, obtained in a trial of Ad26.COV2.S vaccine versus placebo. The CDR3 loop reads CASSLNPGSTHGYTF. The DNA of the CDR3 is TGTGCCAGTAGTTTGAATCCCGGATCAACTCATGGCTACACCTTC. The full variable domain, with the rest looked up from reference TRBV19 and TRBJ1-2, is DGGITQSPKYLFRKEGQNVTLSCEQNLNHDAMYWYRQDPGQGLRLIYYSQIVNDFQKGDIAEGYSVSREKKESFPLTVTSAQKNPTAFYLCASSLNPGSTHGYTFGSGTRLTVV.